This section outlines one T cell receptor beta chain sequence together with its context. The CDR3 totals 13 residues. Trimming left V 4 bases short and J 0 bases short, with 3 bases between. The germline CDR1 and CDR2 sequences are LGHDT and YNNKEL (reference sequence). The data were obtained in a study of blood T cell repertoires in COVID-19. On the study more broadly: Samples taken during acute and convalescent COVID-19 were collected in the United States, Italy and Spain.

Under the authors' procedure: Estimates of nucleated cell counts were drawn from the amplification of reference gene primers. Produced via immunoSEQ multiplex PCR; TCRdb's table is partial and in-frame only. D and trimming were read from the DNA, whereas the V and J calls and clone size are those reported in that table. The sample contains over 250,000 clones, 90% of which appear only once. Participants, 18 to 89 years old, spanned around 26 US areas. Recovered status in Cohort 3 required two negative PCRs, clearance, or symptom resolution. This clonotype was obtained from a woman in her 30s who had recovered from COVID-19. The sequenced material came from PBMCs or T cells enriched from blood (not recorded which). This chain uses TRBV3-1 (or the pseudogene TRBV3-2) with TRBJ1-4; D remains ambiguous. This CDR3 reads CASSPATNEKLFF. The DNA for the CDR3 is TGTGCCAGCAGCCCTGCAACTAATGAAAAACTGTTTTTT.